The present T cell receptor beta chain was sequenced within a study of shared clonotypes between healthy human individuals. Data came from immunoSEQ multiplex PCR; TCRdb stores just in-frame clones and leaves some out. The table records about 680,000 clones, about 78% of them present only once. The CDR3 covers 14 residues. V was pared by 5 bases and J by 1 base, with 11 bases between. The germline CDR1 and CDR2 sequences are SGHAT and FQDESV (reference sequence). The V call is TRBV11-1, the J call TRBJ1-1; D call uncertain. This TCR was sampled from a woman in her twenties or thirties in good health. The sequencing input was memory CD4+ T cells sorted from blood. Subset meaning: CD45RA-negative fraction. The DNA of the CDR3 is TGTGCCAGCAGCAAGTGGTCTGGGAACACTGAAGCTTTCTTT. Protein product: CASSKWSGNTEAFF. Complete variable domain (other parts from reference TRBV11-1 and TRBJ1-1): EAEVAQSPRYKITEKSQAVAFWCDPISGHATLYWYRQILGQGPELLVQFQDESVVDDSQLPKDRFSAERLKGVDSTLKIQPAELGDSAMYLCASSKWSGNTEAFFGQGTRLTVV.